The 29 T cell receptor beta chains below were found in one sample sequenced in a study of control samples from healthy donors and cancer patients. TCRdb's table, derived via immunoSEQ multiplex PCR, lists solely in-frame clones and lacks some. Found here are 150,000 to 200,000 clones, 96% of them singletons; the top ten hold around 0.92%. Sequenced: blood. All receptors come from a woman aged 30 to 39 in good health.

The chain combines TRBV27 with TRBJ2-7; perhaps TRBD1 as D (5 bases). The V end was cut by 2 bases, the J end by 3 bases, with 11 bases between. The CDR3 extends over 14 amino acids. Germline CDR1 is MNHEY and CDR2 is SMNVEV (reference sequence). The CDR3 sequence is CASSLRTGYYEQYF. The DNA of the CDR3 is TGTGCCAGCAGTTTAAGAACAGGCTACTACGAGCAGTACTTC.

V gene TRBV25-1 combines with J gene TRBJ1-2, with D uncertain. Deletions cut 3 bases from V and 8 bases from J, with 7 bases between. Per the germline V gene, CDR1 is MGHDK and CDR2 is SYGVNS. The CDR3 loop spans 11 amino acids. The CDR3 DNA reads as TGTGCCAGCAGTGACCCGGGCGGCTACACCTTC. Protein: CASSDPGGYTF.

This chain joins TRBV5-4 and TRBJ2-3; D may be TRBD2 (5 bases). Per germline, CDR1 SGHNT and CDR2 YYREEE (reference sequence). Between the trimmed V and J ends, which lost 1 base and 3 bases, there was a span of 18 bases. The CDR3 runs 17 residues. This CDR3 is CASSLMLAKSRTDTQYF. In nucleotides, the CDR3 is TGTGCCAGCAGCTTGATGCTAGCTAAGAGTAGGACAGATACGCAGTATTTT.

V and J are TRBV18 and TRBJ1-6; possibly TRBD1 for D (6 bases). Germline V gene lookup returns CDR1 KGHSH and CDR2 LQKENI. Trimming took off 0 bases at V and 10 bases at J, with 16 bases between the two ends. The CDR3 is 16 amino acids. CDR3 in DNA: TGTGCCAGCTCACCACCGGAGGGGGGGCTTGGATCACCCCTCCACTTT. It codes for CASSPPEGGLGSPLHF.

The V and J genes are TRBV5-1 and TRBJ2-3; the match to TRBD1 covers 12 bases. Trimming took 4 bases from V and 2 from J; bases not matched to a gene: 5. The CDR3 is 16 amino acids. Germline CDR1 reads SGHRS; CDR2 reads YFSETQ. CDR3 protein: CASSVGTGGTTDTQYF. In nucleotides, the CDR3 is TGCGCCAGCAGCGTCGGGACAGGGGGCACCACAGATACGCAGTATTTT.

The gene calls are TRBV27 and TRBJ1-2, with 8 nucleotides matching TRBD1. The junction had 4 bases not matched to a gene; V was cut back by 4 bases and J by 3 bases. CDR1 and CDR2 (germline): MNHEY, SMNVEV (reference sequence). This CDR3 region has 14 residues. The CDR3 region is CASSSDREDYGYTF. The DNA of the CDR3 is TGTGCCAGCAGTTCGGACAGGGAGGACTATGGCTACACCTTC.

The chain carries TRBV20-1 and TRBJ2-3; a possible D gene is TRBD1 (6 bases). Germline CDR1 reads DFQATT; CDR2 reads SNEGSKA (reference sequence). Trimming shortened V by 5 bases and J by 9 bases, and 12 bases separated the two germline ends. The CDR3 is made up of 11 amino acids. CDR3 nucleotide sequence: TGCAGTGCTGGGGGACACCAAACGCAGTATTTT. Amino acids: CSAGGHQTQYF.

The J gene is TRBJ1-1, the V gene TRBV3-1 (or the pseudogene TRBV3-2), with 8 bases identical to TRBD1. Germline lookup yields CDR1 LGHDT and CDR2 YNNKEL (reference sequence). Trimming at V came to 0 bases and at J to 0 bases, leaving 6 bases not matched to a gene. CDR3 length: 17 residues. The chain's CDR3 is CASSQDSGGNVNTEAFF. The CDR3 bases are TGTGCCAGCAGCCAAGATTCAGGGGGCAATGTGAACACTGAAGCTTTCTTT.

The chain uses TRBV5-1 and TRBJ2-1; 8 nucleotides align to TRBD1. The CDR3 totals 15 residues. V was pared by 1 base and J by 7 bases, with 7 bases of the junction left unmatched. Germline loops: CDR1 SGHRS, CDR2 YFSETQ. The CDR3 is CASSLQTGGLNEQFF. The CDR3 DNA reads TGCGCCAGCAGCTTGCAAACAGGGGGGTTGAATGAGCAGTTCTTC. Supplemented by reference TRBV5-1 and TRBJ2-1, the full variable domain reads KAGVTQTPRYLIKTRGQQVTLSCSPISGHRSVSWYQQTPGQGLQFLFEYFSETQRNKGNFPGRFSGRQFSNSRSEMNVSTLELGDSALYLCASSLQTGGLNEQFFGPGTRLTVL.

The rearrangement joins TRBV5-4 to TRBJ2-1; D perhaps matches TRBD2 (5 bases). Germline V CDR1 and CDR2: SGHNT, YYREEE (reference sequence). The CDR3 is 15 amino acids. V dropped 4 bases and J dropped 5 bases, with 16 bases sitting between them. The CDR3 sequence: CASSSGGASNNEQFF. CDR3 nucleotide sequence: TGTGCCAGCAGCAGTGGAGGAGCGTCGAACAATGAGCAGTTCTTC.

The chain carries TRBV7-2 and TRBJ2-4; D might be TRBD2 (5 bases). CDR1 is SGHTA and CDR2 is FQGNSA in the germline V gene. The V and J ends lost 1 base and 2 bases respectively, with 9 bases between them. The CDR3 has 15 amino acids. CDR3 sequence (DNA): TGTGCCAGCAGCTTAGAGCCGGGGACCAAAAACATTCAGTACTTC. Amino acids: CASSLEPGTKNIQYF.

This sequence joins TRBV6-5 and TRBJ2-7, with 10 bases identical to TRBD1. The ends lost 6 bases at V and 2 bases at J; junction bases unmatched: 4. The CDR3 has 14 residues. Per germline, CDR1 MNHEY and CDR2 SVGAGI. The chain's CDR3 is CASSQGTGAYEQYF. DNA for the CDR3: TGTGCCAGCAGCCAGGGGACAGGGGCCTACGAGCAGTACTTC.

This clone was detected once. The rearrangement uses TRBV5-1 and TRBJ2-5, with a tentative D call TRBD1 (6 bases). Germline loops: CDR1 SGHRS, CDR2 YFSETQ. V lost 4 bases, J lost 1 base, and 11 bases lay in between. The CDR3 contains 14 residues. The CDR3 DNA reads TGCGCCAGCAGCAAGGGACACCTCCAAGAGACCCAGTACTTC. Amino acid sequence: CASSKGHLQETQYF.

The J gene is TRBJ1-1, the V gene TRBV5-4; D is perhaps TRBD1 (5 bases). CDR3 length: 14 amino acids. Per the germline V gene, CDR1 is SGHNT and CDR2 is YYREEE (reference sequence). The V end was cut by 4 bases, the J end by 0 bases, with 10 bases between. CDR3 coding DNA: TGTGCCAGCAGCAGGGACGGGATGAACACTGAAGCTTTCTTT. Translated, it gives CASSRDGMNTEAFF. The whole variable domain, remainder taken from reference TRBV5-4 and TRBJ1-1, is ETGVTQSPTHLIKTRGQQVTLRCSSQSGHNTVSWYQQALGQGPQFIFQYYREEENGRGNFPPRFSGLQFPNYSSELNVNALELDDSALYLCASSRDGMNTEAFFGQGTRLTVV.

Points on this clone: With a much larger clone just one base away, this may be a read error. V is TRBV6-4 and J is TRBJ2-3; 9 bases fit TRBD2. The CDR3 extends over 16 amino acids. Germline V gives CDR1 MRHNA, CDR2 SNTAGT. The CDR3 protein is CVSSDSASGGTDTQYF. For the CDR3, the DNA is TGTGTCAGCAGTGACTCGGCTAGCGGGGGCACAGATACGCAGTATTTT.

This rearrangement joins TRBV10-1 to TRBJ2-6; D tentatively fits TRBD1 or TRBD2 (6 bases each). The CDR3 spans 15 residues. V was cut by 4 bases and J by 4 bases, with 11 bases left in between. From germline, CDR1 is WNHNN and CDR2 SYGVQD (reference sequence). CDR3 nucleotide sequence: TGCGCCAGCAGTGCCCGGGGGCCCGGGGCCAACGTCCTGACTTTC. Residues: CASSARGPGANVLTF.

In DNA form, the CDR3 reads TGCGCCAGCAGCTTGGATCAGGGCGGCACCGGGGAGCTGTTTTTT. It translates to CASSLDQGGTGELFF. J is TRBJ2-2 and V is TRBV5-1; a weak D match, TRBD1 (5 bases). V was cut by 0 bases and J by 4 bases, with 10 bases left in between. From germline, CDR1 is SGHRS and CDR2 YFSETQ. This CDR3 is built from 15 residues.

The J gene is TRBJ2-7, the V gene TRBV28, with no clear D. Germline loops: CDR1 MDHEN, CDR2 SYDVKM. The V and J ends lost 3 bases and 3 bases respectively, with 12 bases between them. This CDR3 comprises 14 residues. CDR3 loop: CASSFHGVVYEQYF. DNA of the CDR3: TGTGCCAGCAGTTTTCATGGGGTAGTCTACGAGCAGTACTTC. Full variable domain (missing parts from reference TRBV28 and TRBJ2-7): DVKVTQSSRYLVKRTGEKVFLECVQDMDHENMFWYRQDPGLGLRLIYFSYDVKMKEKGDIPEGYSVSREKKERFSLILESASTNQTSMYLCASSFHGVVYEQYFGPGTRLTVT.

The genes are TRBV5-5 and TRBJ1-2; D unresolved. V was clipped by 1 base and J by 2 bases, with 9 bases between them. The length of the CDR3 is 14 residues. Germline V gives CDR1 SGHKS, CDR2 YYEKEE (reference sequence). This CDR3 is CASSLLGSNYGYTF. The CDR3 nucleotides read TGTGCCAGCAGCTTGTTAGGGTCGAACTATGGCTACACCTTC.

The rearrangement joins TRBV29-1 to TRBJ2-3; weak D call: TRBD2 (5 bases). The V end was cut by 0 bases, the J end by 2 bases, with 21 bases between. This CDR3 is 18 amino acids long. The V gene's germline CDR1 is SQVTM and CDR2 ANQGSEA. The CDR3 reads CSVEEDRGTQRNTDTQYF. CDR3 sequence (DNA): TGCAGCGTTGAAGAGGATCGGGGAACCCAAAGAAACACAGATACGCAGTATTTT.

The chain employs TRBV19 and TRBJ2-5, with a possible D match to TRBD1 (6 bases). The germline CDR1 and CDR2 sequences are LNHDA and SQIVND (reference sequence). This CDR3 has 15 residues. The V end lost 3 bases, the J end lost 6 bases, and 17 bases lay between the germline ends. DNA of the CDR3: TGTGCCAGTAGTATGCAGGGGTCGAGTATAAAGACCCAGTACTTC. Translating gives CASSMQGSSIKTQYF. The full variable domain, its missing parts supplied by reference TRBV19 and TRBJ2-5, is DGGITQSPKYLFRKEGQNVTLSCEQNLNHDAMYWYRQDPGQGLRLIYYSQIVNDFQKGDIAEGYSVSREKKESFPLTVTSAQKNPTAFYLCASSMQGSSIKTQYFGPGTRLLVL.

In nucleotides, the CDR3 is TGTGCCACCAGCAGAGATCTGGGGTACGAGCAGTACTTC. The encoded protein is CATSRDLGYEQYF. J is TRBJ2-7 and V is TRBV15, with D uncertain. CDR1 and CDR2 from the germline V gene are LNHNV and YYDKDF (reference sequence). This CDR3 has 13 amino acids. V gave up 0 bases and J gave up 4 bases, with 7 bases separating them.

The chain's CDR3 is CASSSRQGPNTEAFF. As DNA, the CDR3 is TGTGCCAGCAGCTCTCGACAGGGTCCGAACACTGAAGCTTTCTTT. The chain has TRBV11-3 and TRBJ1-1; 7 bases are shared with TRBD1. CDR3 length equals 15 residues. J was trimmed by 1 base and V by 4 bases; bases with no gene match: 6. Germline loops: CDR1 SGHNT, CDR2 YENEEA.

This chain connects TRBV28 to TRBJ1-5; D call uncertain. The CDR3 is 12 amino acids. Looked up from germline, CDR1 is MDHEN and CDR2 is SYDVKM. V lost 5 bases to trimming and J lost 1 base, with 3 bases between them. CDR3 sequence (DNA): TGTGCCAGCAGTGGGAGCAATCAGCCCCAGCATTTT. It yields the protein CASSGSNQPQHF.

V usage is TRBV6-6 and J usage is TRBJ2-7; 14 bases align to TRBD2. The CDR3 extends over 15 amino acids. Germline V gives CDR1 MNHNY, CDR2 SVGAGI (reference sequence). Germline trimming cut 5 bases from V and 2 bases from J; bases unmatched to any gene: 2. DNA of the CDR3: TGTGCCAGCAGTCAGGGACTAGCGGGGGCCTACGAGCAGTACTTC. Its translation: CASSQGLAGAYEQYF.

The CDR3 sequence is CASSPRQSNTGELFF. The CDR3 coding sequence is TGTGCCAGCTCACCCCGACAATCGAACACCGGGGAGCTGTTTTTT. The rearrangement uses TRBV18 and TRBJ2-2, with D uncertain. The V and J ends lost 3 bases and 0 bases respectively, with 8 bases between them. The CDR3 runs 15 residues. The V gene's germline CDR1 is KGHSH and CDR2 LQKENI. Full variable domain (outside the CDR3, taken from reference TRBV18 and TRBJ2-2): NAGVMQNPRHLVRRRGQEARLRCSPMKGHSHVYWYRQLPEEGLKFMVYLQKENIIDESGMPKERFSAEFPKEGPSILRIQQVVRGDSAAYFCASSPRQSNTGELFFGEGSRLTVL.

The V call is TRBV10-3, the J call TRBJ2-7; 8 nucleotides line up with TRBD1. Germline CDR1 ENHRY, CDR2 SYGVKD. With V trimmed by 2 bases and J by 5 bases, 5 bases remained unmatched. The CDR3 runs 14 residues. CDR3 nucleotides: TGTGCCATCAGTGAGGAGGACAGGGCCCACGAGCAGTACTTC. Translated, it gives CAISEEDRAHEQYF.

The chain uses TRBV19 and TRBJ1-3; D is uncertain. The CDR3 contains 15 residues. The V end lost 5 bases, the J end lost 0 bases, and 11 bases lay between the germline ends. CDR1 is LNHDA and CDR2 is SQIVND in the germline V gene (reference sequence). CDR3 bases: TGTGCCAGTAGTGCCGACGGCGACTCTGGAAACACCATATATTTT. Protein product: CASSADGDSGNTIYF.

The J gene is TRBJ2-7, the V gene TRBV10-2, with D perhaps TRBD1 (6 bases). This CDR3 comprises 16 residues. Trimming shortened V by 5 bases and J by 2 bases, and 19 bases separated the two germline ends. From germline, CDR1 is WSHSY and CDR2 SAAADI. CDR3 amino acids: CASSPSFLRDTYEQYF. In DNA, the CDR3 is TGCGCCAGCAGTCCCAGTTTTCTCAGGGACACCTACGAGCAGTACTTC.